This T cell receptor (beta chain) was sequenced for a study of cytomegalovirus exposure and HLA in healthy donors (dated by TCRdb to about 2017). About the study as a whole: According to an earlier analysis of 587 of the donors, about 180 million T cells yielded 117 million unique TCR beta sequences and about 300 Gb of sequence data. Alongside the repertoire data, information on donor age, sex, ethnicity and CMV serostatus was compiled. On average, 235,054 unique TCR beta nucleotide sequences were sequenced per donor among about 400 genotyped donors of the cohort, with roughly 18% of those sequences being non-productive. A later analysis re-examined previously published TCR beta repertoires from about 700 donors and added high-resolution HLA genotyping to investigate patterns of TCR occurrence. The later analysis used no new phenotypic data to find candidate immune exposures, relying instead on TCR beta sequences and their occurrence across donors. Among the roughly 400 genotyped donors, under 90% belonged to the genetic ancestry cluster associated with self-reported Caucasian donors. The study combined high-throughput TCR immunosequencing, statistical association of individual TCRs with disease status, and machine learning to predict cytomegalovirus infection status. An earlier analysis of 450 to 750 of the donors used high-throughput TCR beta sequencing to judge whether each TCR beta V gene segment behaved as functional or pseudogenic. Every discovery cohort repertoire had been produced on one sequencing platform. Typing coverage differed by locus: A, B, C, DRB1 and DQB1 were typed in about 629-640 donors, DQA1 in about 500, DPA1 in approximately 600, and DPB1 in roughly 450. Roughly five DR-DQ haplotypes were handled as single units for association and clustering because linkage in the cohort was strong. Besides the first cohort of approximately 670 subjects, a separate validation cohort made up of around 120 different subjects was used. HLA typing included class I and class II loci at four-digit resolution. The aim of the study was to test whether cataloging public T cell receptors could identify signatures of past pathogen exposure. An early release that covered more than 550 HLA-typed donors contained 250 to 350 gigabases of sequencing data and 75 million to 100 million unique TCR sequences. Genome-wide SNP genotypes for about three fifths of the roughly 670 donors were used in a later genetic analysis, which treated that subset as a discovery cohort. The T cell repertoires of several hundred subjects were profiled by immunosequencing and related to cytomegalovirus serostatus. What the authors observed across the whole study: The classifier was reported to diagnose cytomegalovirus status with high specificity and sensitivity in both the original cohort and the validation cohort. A further reported finding was that TCR beta sequences accurately predicted the HLA-A and HLA-B alleles for most subjects in the first cohort. Roughly 15 rarely observed V segments, including chromosome 9 orphons, were excluded from the earlier analysis of approximately 600 of the donors because counts were too low. Most CMV-associated TCR beta chains appeared to be HLA-restricted in a later analysis, and the HLA associations seemed to be driven largely by CMV exposure. An earlier analysis of some 590 of the donors showed that most TCR beta V segments appeared in productive rearrangements either about 87% or about 30% of the time, which broadly matched IMGT annotations. A group of highly shared sequence variants was considered likely to be a technical artifact of the sequencing pipeline. An association between a missense DCLRE1C variant and V-gene and J-gene trimming of TCR beta chains was found in a later genetic analysis and replicated in an independent cohort. Correlated functional status among segregating V segments might be attributable to linkage disequilibrium, but an unknown experimental factor could not be ruled out. According to a later genetic analysis, donors in an Asian-associated ancestry cluster had fewer N-insertions in productive TCRs than the roughly 660-donor mean. The cohort was sequenced for TCR beta chains only, and without alpha or paired-chain data the features that could be detected were limited. Specific HLA alleles were associated with over 15,000 TCR beta sequences at a false discovery rate of 0.05 in a later analysis. In the study, some 160 TCR beta chains were listed as associated with cytomegalovirus. CMV serostatus was the only immune exposure information available for the cohort. Because HLA typing was missing for some donors at each locus, association tests included only the typed subset. Sequencing depth was assumed to be roughly uniform across donors in the presence/absence analyses, though that assumption may not hold. A later analysis found that HLA-associated TCR beta chains were more clonally expanded and had lower generation probabilities than equally common non-associated chains. It was suggested by the authors that the approach could potentially be generalized to other disease states and immunological phenotypes. Strong co-occurrence of HLA alleles, especially DR and DQ, made assigning TCR associations to individual alleles difficult. Because the 87-base-pair reads could not distinguish some IMGT-functional V segments, including TRBV6-2 and TRBV6-3, those segments were excluded. Most TCR sequences were seen in very few donors, while some public TCRs were found in many individuals. A few of the identified cytomegalovirus-associated TCR beta chains were confirmed in vitro to be specific for cytomegalovirus antigens. According to a later analysis, parvovirus B19, influenza, CMV and Epstein-Barr virus appeared linked to several top co-occurrence clusters. According to a later analysis, TCR association rates differed among HLA loci, with DRB1 alleles showing the most associated TCRs and HLA-C alleles showing the fewest.

Worth noting for this clone: Its specific antigen is unknown. The record has no base qualities; no much larger clone is one base away.

Library creation used the immunoSEQ multiplex PCR assay. The multiplex PCR relied on a mix of 60 forward primers for TCR Vbeta segments and 13 reverse primers for TCR Jbeta segments. A multiplex PCR assay on genomic DNA amplified the CDR3 region of rearranged TCR beta genes. The amplified TCR beta libraries were sequenced on the Illumina HiSeq System as 87-base-pair reads. Regarding the original processing steps: A later analysis tallied around 82 million unique TCR beta chains across the 666 repertoires, and around 12 million of those chains were shared by two or more donors. Raw reads were error-corrected and collapsed into unique sequences by a nearest-neighbor algorithm in which closely related sequences were merged to remove PCR and sequencing errors. Alignment of CDR3 sequences to IMGT reference sequences was used to assign V, D and J gene segments. For a sequence to be retained, a match of at least six nucleotides was required to both a V gene segment and a J gene segment. Rearrangements were classified as productive when the CDR3 lacked stop codons and remained in frame with V and J, and all other rearrangements were classified as non-productive. CDR3 was defined according to IMGT convention as the region running from the second conserved V-encoded cysteine to the conserved J-encoded phenylalanine. The earlier analysis of 587 of the donors excluded any sequence lacking an unambiguous match to a single V gene segment. In an earlier analysis of approximately 610 of the donors, V segments were called functional above 56.7% productive rearrangements and were called segregating when the between-donor standard deviation exceeded 5%. A statistical classification framework was built to diagnose cytomegalovirus status from the catalog of TCR beta chain sequences. In a later analysis, TCR nucleotide sequences were compared against IMGT/GENE-DB human TR gene sequences so that V and J genes could be assigned. The TCRdist pipeline was used in a later analysis to assign CDR3 sequences and most-parsimonious VDJ recombination scenarios. In a later analysis, each TCR beta chain was defined by its CDR3 amino acid sequence together with its V-gene family, and reads without a unique V-gene family were excluded. To address suspected cross-contamination and a sequencing artifact, a later analysis removed approximately 600 highly shared, low-generation-probability nucleotide sequences. In a later analysis, a clonal expansion index was calculated for each public chain from normalized within-repertoire ranks of inferred template counts. A later analysis computed generation probabilities with a VDJ recombination model fitted to out-of-frame rearrangements, and checked the results against IGoR. In a later analysis, hypergeometric tests were used to score TCR-TCR, TCR-HLA and TCR-CMV co-occurrence, with a repertoire-size bias correction applied to TCR pairs. False discovery rates were estimated in a later analysis by permuting HLA or CMV assignments 20 times. A later analysis grouped co-occurring TCRs with DBSCAN, adding TCRdist sequence similarity when clustering within HLA-allele-positive subsets. For co-occurrence clustering, repertoires with fewer than 30,000 or more than 120,000 public chains were excluded, along with a handful of repertoires with anomalous nucleotide sharing. The table comes from immuneACCESS by way of TCRdb, which keeps in-frame sequences with V and J called. Part of the clones is missing from these tables; in studies checked, under half for an unresolved V gene and the rest for unknown reasons. V and J calls and clone size come straight from that table; D and trimming were deduced from the DNA. The sample records over 130,000 clones, roughly four fifths of which are singletons. About 1.5% of the sample is held by the ten biggest clonotypes.

V is pared back by 1 base and J by 8 bases, with 20 bases lying between the germline termini. According to the germline V gene, CDR1 reads SGHVS and CDR2 reads FQNEAQ. The cysteine opens and the phenylalanine closes a CDR3 of 16 amino acids. Here the CDR3 DNA is all that survives: 48 bases in frame from base 1. The cohort consisted of 670 or so healthy bone marrow donors. All cohort members were sampled while nominally healthy, although unrecorded immune exposures were likely present. The donor tested CMV seropositive, placing the donor among the 310 or so seropositive members of the cohort. A peripheral blood sample was provided by each donor, and peripheral blood mononuclear cells were used for TCR beta sequencing. The Qiagen DNeasy Blood Extraction Kit was used to extract genomic DNA from the blood cell samples.

The material sequenced was PBMCs. The chain was built from TRBV7-8 and TRBJ1-2; no D segment can be confidently identified. The TCR sequence derives from a man between 25 and 39 years old in good health and CMV-seropositive. At the DNA level, the sequence is TGTGCCAGCAGCTTAGACCTTCCAGTGATAGCGCACGGCTACACCTTC. Its coded protein is CASSLDLPVIAHGYTF.